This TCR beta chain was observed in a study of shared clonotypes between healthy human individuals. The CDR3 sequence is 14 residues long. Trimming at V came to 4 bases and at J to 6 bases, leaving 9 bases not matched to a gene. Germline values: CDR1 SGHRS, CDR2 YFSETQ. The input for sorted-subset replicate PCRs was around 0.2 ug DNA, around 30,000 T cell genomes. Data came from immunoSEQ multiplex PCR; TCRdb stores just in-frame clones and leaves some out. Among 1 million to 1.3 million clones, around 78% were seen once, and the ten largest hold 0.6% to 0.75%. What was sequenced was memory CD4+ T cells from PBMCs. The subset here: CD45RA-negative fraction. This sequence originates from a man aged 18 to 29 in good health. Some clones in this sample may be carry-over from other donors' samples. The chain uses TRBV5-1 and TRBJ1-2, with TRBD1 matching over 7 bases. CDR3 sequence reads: CASSVAQGVDGYTF. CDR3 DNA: TGCGCCAGCAGCGTTGCCCAGGGGGTGGATGGCTACACCTTC. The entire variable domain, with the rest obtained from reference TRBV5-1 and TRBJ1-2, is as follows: KAGVTQTPRYLIKTRGQQVTLSCSPISGHRSVSWYQQTPGQGLQFLFEYFSETQRNKGNFPGRFSGRQFSNSRSEMNVSTLELGDSALYLCASSVAQGVDGYTFGSGTRLTVV.